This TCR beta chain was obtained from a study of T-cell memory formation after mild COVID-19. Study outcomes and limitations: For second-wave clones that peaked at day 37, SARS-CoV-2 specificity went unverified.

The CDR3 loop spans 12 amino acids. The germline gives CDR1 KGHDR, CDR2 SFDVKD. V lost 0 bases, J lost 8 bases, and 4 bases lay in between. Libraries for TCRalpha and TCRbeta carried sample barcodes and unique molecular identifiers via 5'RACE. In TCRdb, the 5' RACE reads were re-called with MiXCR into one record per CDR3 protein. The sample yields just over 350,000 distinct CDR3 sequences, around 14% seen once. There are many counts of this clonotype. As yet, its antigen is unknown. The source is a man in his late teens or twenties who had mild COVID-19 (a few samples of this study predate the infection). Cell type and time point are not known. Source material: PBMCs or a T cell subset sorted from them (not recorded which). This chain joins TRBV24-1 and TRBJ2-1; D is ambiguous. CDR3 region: CATSDLLDEQFF. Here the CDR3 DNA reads TGTGCCACCAGTGATTTGCTGGATGAGCAGTTCTTC.